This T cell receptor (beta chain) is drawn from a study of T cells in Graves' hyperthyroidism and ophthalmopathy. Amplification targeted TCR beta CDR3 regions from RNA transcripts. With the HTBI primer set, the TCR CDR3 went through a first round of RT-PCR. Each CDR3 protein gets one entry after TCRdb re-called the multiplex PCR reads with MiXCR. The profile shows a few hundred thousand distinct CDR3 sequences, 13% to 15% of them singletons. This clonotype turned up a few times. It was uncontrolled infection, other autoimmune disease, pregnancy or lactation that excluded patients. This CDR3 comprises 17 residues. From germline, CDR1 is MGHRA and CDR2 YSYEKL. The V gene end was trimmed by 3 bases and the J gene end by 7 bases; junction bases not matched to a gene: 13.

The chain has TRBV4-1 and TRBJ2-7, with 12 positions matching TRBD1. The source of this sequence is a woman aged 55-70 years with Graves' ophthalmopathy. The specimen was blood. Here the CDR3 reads CASSQAGTGGPAWEQYF. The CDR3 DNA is TGCGCCAGCAGCCAGGCCGGGACAGGGGGCCCGGCCTGGGAGCAGTACTTC.